The present T cell receptor beta chain was sequenced within a study of regulatory T cells in long-lasting Graves disease. Notes on the study in general: Less diverse TCR repertoires were seen in persistent Graves' patients than in newly diagnosed ones. Patients with persistent disease shared some 2,900 public clonotypes, outpacing the approximately 870 shared by new patients.

This clonotype was picked up many times. Its antigen remains unknown. With iRepertoire HTBI primers and Arm-PCR of CDR3 regions, TCR beta libraries were built. TCRdb re-called the multiplex PCR reads with MiXCR, one entry per CDR3 protein. This table holds hundreds of thousands of distinct CDR3 sequences, approximately 12% found once. The ends lost 2 bases at V and 5 bases at J; junction bases unmatched: 12. The CDR3 sequence is 16 residues long. Time point indicated: newly diagnosed GD, antithyroid drugs for less than 3 months. The TCR library was made from RNA that had been extracted from PBMCs in TRIzol. These data were also filed under a second study, of T cells in Graves' hyperthyroidism and ophthalmopathy.

The specimen comprised peripheral blood mononuclear cells (PBMCs), sampled at new diagnosis, from a patient treated with antithyroid drugs. The chain carries TRBV12-3 or TRBV12-4 and TRBJ2-7, with 7 bases identical to TRBD2. The receptor comes from a man aged 25-40 years with Graves disease. The CDR3 DNA reads as TGTGCCAGCAGTTTATGGGCCCTGCGGGAGTACGACGAGCAGTACTTC. Translating gives CASSLWALREYDEQYF.